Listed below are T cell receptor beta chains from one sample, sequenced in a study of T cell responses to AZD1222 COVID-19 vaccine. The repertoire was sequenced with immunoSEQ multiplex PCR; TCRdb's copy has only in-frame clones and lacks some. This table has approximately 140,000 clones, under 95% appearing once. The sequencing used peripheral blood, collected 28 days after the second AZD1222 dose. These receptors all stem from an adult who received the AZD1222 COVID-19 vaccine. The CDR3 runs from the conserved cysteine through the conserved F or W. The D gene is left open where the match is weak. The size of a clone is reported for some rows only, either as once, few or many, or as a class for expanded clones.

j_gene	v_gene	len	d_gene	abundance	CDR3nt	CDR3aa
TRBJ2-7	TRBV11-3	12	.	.	TGTGCCAGCAGCTTAGAGGGATACGAGCAGTACTTC	CASSLEGYEQYF
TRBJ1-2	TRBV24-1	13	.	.	TGTGCCACCAGTGATTTCGAGGGAGCCGGCTACACCTTC	CATSDFEGAGYTF
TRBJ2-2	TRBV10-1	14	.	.	TGCGCCAGCAGAGAGACAGGGAACACCGGGGAGCTGTTTTTT	CASRETGNTGELFF
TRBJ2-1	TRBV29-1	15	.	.	TGCAGCGCGACCCCCGGGACAAAAATCTACAATGAGCAGTTCTTC	CSATPGTKIYNEQFF
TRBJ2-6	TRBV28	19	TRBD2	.	TGTGCCAGCAGTTTATTTGGTAGCGGGATCAGCTCTGGGGCCAACGTCCTGACTTTC	CASSLFGSGISSGANVLTF
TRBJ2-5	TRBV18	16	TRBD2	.	TGTGCCAGCTCACCACCGAAAGCGGGAGTAGGTGAGACCCAGTACTTC	CASSPPKAGVGETQYF
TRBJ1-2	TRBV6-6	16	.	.	TGTGCCAGCAGTTACACCGCTTCCGGGGCTCCAGCTCATTACACCTTC	CASSYTASGAPAHYTF
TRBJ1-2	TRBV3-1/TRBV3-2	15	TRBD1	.	TGTGCCAGCAGTACCGGGACAGTTACAGGCTATGGCTACACCTTC	CASSTGTVTGYGYTF
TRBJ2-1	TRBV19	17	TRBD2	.	TGTGCCAGTAGTATAGCCAGCGGGAGTGACTCCTACAATGAGCAGTTCTTC	CASSIASGSDSYNEQFF
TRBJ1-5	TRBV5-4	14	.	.	TGTGCCAGCAGCTCTTACAGGGACGGGGGAGCCCAGCATTTT	CASSSYRDGGAQHF
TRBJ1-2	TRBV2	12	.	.	TGTGCCAGCAGTCCCGACGTATATGGCTACACCTTC	CASSPDVYGYTF
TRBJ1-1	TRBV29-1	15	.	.	TGCAGCGTTGAAGATCGAACGGGGAGGCCTACTGAAGCTTTCTTT	CSVEDRTGRPTEAFF
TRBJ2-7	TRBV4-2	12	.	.	TGTGCCAGCAGTCTCCCGGCGGGGGAGCAGTACTTC	CASSLPAGEQYF
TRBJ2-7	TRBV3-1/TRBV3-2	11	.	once	TGTGCCAGCAGCCGTGCTGGTGAGCAGTACTTC	CASSRAGEQYF
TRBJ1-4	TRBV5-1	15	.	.	TGCGCCAGCAGCTTGTCGGCAGGGGTGCCTGAAAAACTGTTTTTT	CASSLSAGVPEKLFF
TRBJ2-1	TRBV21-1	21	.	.	TGTGCCAGCAGCAGGTTTTCAGGACTAGCGGGAGGGCCCCCCTACTACAATGAGCAGTTCTTC	CASSRFSGLAGGPPYYNEQFF
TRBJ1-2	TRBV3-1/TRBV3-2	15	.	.	TGTGCCAGCAGCCAAGATGTCTCGGGGTACTATGGCTACACCTTC	CASSQDVSGYYGYTF
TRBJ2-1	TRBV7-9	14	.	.	TGTGCCAGCAGCGTCGTAAGGGGGTCGAGTGAGCAGTTCTTC	CASSVVRGSSEQFF
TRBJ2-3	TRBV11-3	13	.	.	TGTGCCAGCAGCTTAGGTGTTCCGGATACGCAGTATTTT	CASSLGVPDTQYF
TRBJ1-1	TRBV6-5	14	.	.	TGTGCCAGCAGTTACTCCGATCGGAACACTGAAGCTTTCTTT	CASSYSDRNTEAFF
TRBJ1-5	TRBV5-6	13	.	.	TGTGCCAGCAGCTTGAGGGAAAATCAGCCCCAGCATTTT	CASSLRENQPQHF
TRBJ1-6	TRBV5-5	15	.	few	TGTGCCAGCAGCTTGGCCGGAAACAGGAATTCACCCCTCCACTTT	CASSLAGNRNSPLHF
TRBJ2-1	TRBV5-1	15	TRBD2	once	TGCGCCAGCAGCTTCGGACTAGCGGGAGGGAATGAGCAGTTCTTC	CASSFGLAGGNEQFF
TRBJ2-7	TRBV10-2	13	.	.	TGCGCCAGCGGCGGGACAAGTCCCTACGAGCAGTACTTC	CASGGTSPYEQYF
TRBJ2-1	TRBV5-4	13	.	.	TGTGCCAGCACCCTGAGCTCCTACAATGAGCAGTTCTTC	CASTLSSYNEQFF
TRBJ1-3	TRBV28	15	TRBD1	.	TGTGCCAGCAGTTCACAGGGGGCTTCCGGAAACACCATATATTTT	CASSSQGASGNTIYF
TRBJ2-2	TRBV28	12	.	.	TGTGCCAGCAGTCAACGGTTCGGGGAGCTGTTTTTT	CASSQRFGELFF
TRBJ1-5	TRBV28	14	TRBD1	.	TGTGCCAGCAGTCCCGGACAGGTTCATCAGCCCCAGCATTTT	CASSPGQVHQPQHF
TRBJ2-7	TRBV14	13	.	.	TGTGCCAGCAGCCAAGTGAGAGGGGCCGGGCAGTACTTC	CASSQVRGAGQYF
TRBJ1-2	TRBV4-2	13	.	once	TGTGCCAGCAGCCAAGCACAAGACTATGGCTACACCTTC	CASSQAQDYGYTF
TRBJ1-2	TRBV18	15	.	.	TGTGCCAGCCTCACCAACCTACCGGAAAACTATGGCTACACCTTC	CASLTNLPENYGYTF
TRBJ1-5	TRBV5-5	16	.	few	TGTGCCAGCAGCTTGGCTCGCAGGGGCGGCAATCAGCCCCAGCATTTT	CASSLARRGGNQPQHF
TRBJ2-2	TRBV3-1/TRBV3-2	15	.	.	TGTGCCAGCAGCCAAGATTCCACGAACACCGGGGAGCTGTTTTTT	CASSQDSTNTGELFF
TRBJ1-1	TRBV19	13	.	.	TGTGCCAGTAGTTCCGGGAGGAACACTGAAGCTTTCTTT	CASSSGRNTEAFF
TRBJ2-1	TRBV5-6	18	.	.	TGTGCCAGCAGCTTAGGACGTCTAGGGGCCGAAATATACAATGAGCAGTTCTTC	CASSLGRLGAEIYNEQFF
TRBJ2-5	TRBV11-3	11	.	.	TGTGCCAGCAGCTTAGGCGGGACCCAGTACTTC	CASSLGGTQYF
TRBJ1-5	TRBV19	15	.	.	TGTGCCAGTAGTATAACACGGCTGGAAAATCAGCCCCAGCATTTT	CASSITRLENQPQHF
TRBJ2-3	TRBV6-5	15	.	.	TGTGCCAGCAGTTCTGGCCGGGGCCTCGGGGATACGCAGTATTTT	CASSSGRGLGDTQYF
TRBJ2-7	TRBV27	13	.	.	TGTGCCAGCAGTTTATCGGGGGATCGGGAGCAGTACTTC	CASSLSGDREQYF
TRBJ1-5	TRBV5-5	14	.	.	TGTGCCAGCAGCTCGACCCATAGCAATCAGCCCCAGCATTTT	CASSSTHSNQPQHF
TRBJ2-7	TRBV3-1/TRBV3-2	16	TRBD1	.	TGTGCCAGCAGCCTAAGGAGACAGGGGGTCAGCTACGAGCAGTACTTC	CASSLRRQGVSYEQYF
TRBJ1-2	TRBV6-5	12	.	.	TGTGCCAGCAGCGACGGTAACTATGGCTACACCTTC	CASSDGNYGYTF
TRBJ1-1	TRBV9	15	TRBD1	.	TGTGCCAGCAGCCCGTTGACAGGGGGAAACACTGAAGCTTTCTTT	CASSPLTGGNTEAFF
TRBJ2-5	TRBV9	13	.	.	TGTGCCAGCAGCGCGGGACTTGCGGAGACCCAGTACTTC	CASSAGLAETQYF
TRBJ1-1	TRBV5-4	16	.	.	TGTGCCAGCAGCTTGGGGCCAGGGGTTATGAACACTGAAGCTTTCTTT	CASSLGPGVMNTEAFF
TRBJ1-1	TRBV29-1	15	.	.	TGCAGCGTTATTTACAGGACAGCCTGGGGGACTGAAGCTTTCTTT	CSVIYRTAWGTEAFF
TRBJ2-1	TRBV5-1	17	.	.	TGCGCCAGCAGCTTGGGCGTGGCCTCTAATTACTACAATGAGCAGTTCTTC	CASSLGVASNYYNEQFF
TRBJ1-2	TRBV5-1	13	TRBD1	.	TGCGCCAGCAGCTGGGACAGGGACTATGGCTACACCTTC	CASSWDRDYGYTF
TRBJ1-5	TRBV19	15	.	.	TGTGCCAGTAGTATAGATGGCAGGGACAACCAGCCCCAGCATTTT	CASSIDGRDNQPQHF
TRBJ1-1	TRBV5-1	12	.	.	TGCGCCAGCAGCTTGGCTCAGGGTGAAGCTTTCTTT	CASSLAQGEAFF
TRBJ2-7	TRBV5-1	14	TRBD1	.	TGCGCCAGCAGCAAGGACAGGCCCACCTACGAGCAGTACTTC	CASSKDRPTYEQYF
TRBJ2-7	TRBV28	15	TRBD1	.	TGTGCCAGCAGTGGACAGGGGGCGGCCTACTACGAGCAGTACTTC	CASSGQGAAYYEQYF
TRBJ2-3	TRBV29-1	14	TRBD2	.	TGCAGCGTTGAAGCTAGCGGGATTAAAGATACGCAGTATTTT	CSVEASGIKDTQYF
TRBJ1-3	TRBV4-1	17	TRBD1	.	TGCGCCAGCAGCCGCTTCGTGACAGGGGGTGGTGGAAACACCATATATTTT	CASSRFVTGGGGNTIYF